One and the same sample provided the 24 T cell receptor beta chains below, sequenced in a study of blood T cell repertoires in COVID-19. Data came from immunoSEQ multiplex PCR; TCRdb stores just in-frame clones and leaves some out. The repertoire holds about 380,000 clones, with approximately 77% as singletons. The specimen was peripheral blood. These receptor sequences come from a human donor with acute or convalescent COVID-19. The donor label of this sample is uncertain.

Here the CDR3 DNA reads TGTGCCAGCTCCCAGCGGACCTCTGGAAACACCATATATTTT. The encoded protein is CASSQRTSGNTIYF. The J gene is TRBJ1-3, the V gene TRBV18; D unclear. Between the trimmed V and J ends, which lost 6 bases and 0 bases, there was a span of 9 bases. The CDR3 length is 14 residues. In germline, CDR1 is KGHSH, CDR2 LQKENI. The full variable domain, its missing parts supplied by reference TRBV18 and TRBJ1-3, is NAGVMQNPRHLVRRRGQEARLRCSPMKGHSHVYWYRQLPEEGLKFMVYLQKENIIDESGMPKERFSAEFPKEGPSILRIQQVVRGDSAAYFCASSQRTSGNTIYFGEGSWLTVV.

CDR3 sequence (DNA): TGTGCCAGCAGTTTTAACCCCAGAACGGGCTACACCTTC. It codes for CASSFNPRTGYTF. The chain links TRBV12-3 or TRBV12-4 to TRBJ1-2; D gene ambiguous. Trimming pared 3 bases from V and 8 bases from J, leaving 13 bases between. The CDR3 contains 13 residues.

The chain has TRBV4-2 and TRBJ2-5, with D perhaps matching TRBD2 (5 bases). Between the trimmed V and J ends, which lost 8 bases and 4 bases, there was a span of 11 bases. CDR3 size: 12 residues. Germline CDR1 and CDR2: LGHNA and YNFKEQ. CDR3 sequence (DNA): TGTGCCAGCGCGACTGGAGGAGAGACCCAGTACTTC. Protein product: CASATGGETQYF.

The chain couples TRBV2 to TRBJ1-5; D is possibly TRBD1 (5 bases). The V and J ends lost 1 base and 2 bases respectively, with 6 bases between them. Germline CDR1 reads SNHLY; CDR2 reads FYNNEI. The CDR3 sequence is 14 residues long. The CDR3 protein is CASSEGGGNQPQHF. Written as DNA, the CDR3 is TGTGCCAGCAGTGAAGGGGGCGGCAATCAGCCCCAGCATTTT.

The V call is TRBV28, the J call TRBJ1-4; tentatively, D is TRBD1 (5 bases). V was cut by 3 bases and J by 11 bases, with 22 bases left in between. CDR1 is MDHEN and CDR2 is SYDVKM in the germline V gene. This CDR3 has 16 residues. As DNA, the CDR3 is TGTGCCAGCAGTTTCGCGGGGGTGTCGCGGGGCAGGAAACTGTTTTTT. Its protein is CASSFAGVSRGRKLFF. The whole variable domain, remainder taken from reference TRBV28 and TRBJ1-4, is DVKVTQSSRYLVKRTGEKVFLECVQDMDHENMFWYRQDPGLGLRLIYFSYDVKMKEKGDIPEGYSVSREKKERFSLILESASTNQTSMYLCASSFAGVSRGRKLFFGSGTQLSVL.

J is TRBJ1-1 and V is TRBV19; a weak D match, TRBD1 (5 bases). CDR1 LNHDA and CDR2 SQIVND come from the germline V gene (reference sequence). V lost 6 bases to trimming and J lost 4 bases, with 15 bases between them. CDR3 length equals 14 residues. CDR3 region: CASRGLGGITEAFF. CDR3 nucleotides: TGTGCCAGTAGGGGGTTGGGGGGGATCACTGAAGCTTTCTTT. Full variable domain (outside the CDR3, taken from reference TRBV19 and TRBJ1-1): DGGITQSPKYLFRKEGQNVTLSCEQNLNHDAMYWYRQDPGQGLRLIYYSQIVNDFQKGDIAEGYSVSREKKESFPLTVTSAQKNPTAFYLCASRGLGGITEAFFGQGTRLTVV.

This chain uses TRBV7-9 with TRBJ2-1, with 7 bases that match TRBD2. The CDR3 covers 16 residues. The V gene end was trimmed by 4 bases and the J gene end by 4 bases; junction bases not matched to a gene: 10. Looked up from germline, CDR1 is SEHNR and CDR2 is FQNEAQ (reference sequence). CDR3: CASSSFRAGVYNEQFF. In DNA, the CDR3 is TGTGCCAGCAGCTCATTCCGGGCGGGAGTGTACAATGAGCAGTTCTTC.

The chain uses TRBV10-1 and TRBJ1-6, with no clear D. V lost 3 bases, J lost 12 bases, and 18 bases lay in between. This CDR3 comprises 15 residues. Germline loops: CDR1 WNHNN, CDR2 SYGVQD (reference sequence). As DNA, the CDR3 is TGCGCCAGCAGTGATGGGTCCCGCGGTCAGAGACCCCTCCACTTT. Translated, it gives CASSDGSRGQRPLHF.

The CDR3 spells CASSPRDIPLSPLHF. The CDR3 DNA sequence: TGTGCCAGCTCACCGAGGGACATACCTCTTTCACCCCTCCACTTT. The chain carries TRBV18 and TRBJ1-6, with D tentatively TRBD1 (6 bases). CDR3 length equals 15 residues. The V end was cut by 3 bases, the J end by 9 bases, with 15 bases between. Looked up from germline, CDR1 is KGHSH and CDR2 is LQKENI.

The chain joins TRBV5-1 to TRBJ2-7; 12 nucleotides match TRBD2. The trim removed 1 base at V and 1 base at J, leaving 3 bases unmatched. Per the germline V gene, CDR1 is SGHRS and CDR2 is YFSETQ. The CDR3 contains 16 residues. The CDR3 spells CASSLLAGGLSYEQYF. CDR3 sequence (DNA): TGCGCCAGCAGCTTGCTAGCGGGAGGGTTGTCCTACGAGCAGTACTTC.

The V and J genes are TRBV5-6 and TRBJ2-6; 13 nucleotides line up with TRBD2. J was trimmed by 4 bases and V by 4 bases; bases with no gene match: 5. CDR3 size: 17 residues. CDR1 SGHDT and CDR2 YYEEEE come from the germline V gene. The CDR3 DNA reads TGTGCCAGCAGCCCCGGACTAGCGGGAGCCGGGGCCAACGTCCTGACTTTC. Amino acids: CASSPGLAGAGANVLTF.

CDR3 in DNA: TGTGCCAGCAGTTGGAGGGGCACGGCCTACGAGCAGTACTTC. Its protein is CASSWRGTAYEQYF. This sequence joins TRBV28 and TRBJ2-7, with D possibly being TRBD2 (6 bases). The V end lost 4 bases, the J end lost 2 bases, and 12 bases lay between the germline ends. From germline, CDR1 is MDHEN and CDR2 SYDVKM. The CDR3 runs to 14 residues.

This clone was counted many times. As DNA, the CDR3 is TGTGCCAGCAGTCTTGACCAGGGGGCGAGTGAAAAACTGTTTTTT. Translated, it gives CASSLDQGASEKLFF. This rearrangement joins TRBV2 to TRBJ1-4, with 8 bases fitting TRBD1. The trim removed 5 bases at V and 7 bases at J, leaving 9 bases unmatched. The CDR3 sequence is 15 residues long. Germline loops: CDR1 SNHLY, CDR2 FYNNEI.

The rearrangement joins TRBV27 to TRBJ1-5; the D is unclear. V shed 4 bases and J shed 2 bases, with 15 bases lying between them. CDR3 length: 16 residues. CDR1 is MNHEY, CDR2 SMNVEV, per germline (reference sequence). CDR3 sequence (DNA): TGTGCCAGCAGTTCCTTGACTGCCGGGGGCAATCAGCCCCAGCATTTT. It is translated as CASSSLTAGGNQPQHF.

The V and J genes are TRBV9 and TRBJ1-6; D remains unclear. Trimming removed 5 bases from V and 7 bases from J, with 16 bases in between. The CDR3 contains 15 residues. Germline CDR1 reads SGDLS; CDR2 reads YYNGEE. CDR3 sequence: CASREEGFRNSPLHF. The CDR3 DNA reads TGTGCCAGCAGGGAAGAGGGTTTTCGGAATTCACCCCTCCACTTT.

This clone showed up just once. The chain's CDR3 is CASTSATKRGEQFF. Written as DNA, the CDR3 is TGTGCCAGCACCTCGGCTACGAAGCGAGGCGAGCAGTTCTTC. The rearrangement links TRBV28 to TRBJ2-1, with D hard to call. The germline V gene has CDR1 MDHEN and CDR2 SYDVKM. CDR3 length equals 14 residues. The V end was cut by 7 bases, the J end by 10 bases, with 20 bases between.

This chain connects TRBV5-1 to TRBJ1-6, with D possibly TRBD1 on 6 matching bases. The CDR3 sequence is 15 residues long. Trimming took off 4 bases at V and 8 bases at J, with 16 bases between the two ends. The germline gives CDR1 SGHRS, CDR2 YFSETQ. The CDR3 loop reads CASSLLQGADSPLHF. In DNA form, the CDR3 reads TGCGCCAGCAGCCTGTTACAGGGAGCGGATTCACCCCTCCACTTT.

This CDR3 reads CASSRTSERDTQYF. In DNA, the CDR3 is TGTGCCAGCTCCCGGACTAGCGAGAGAGATACGCAGTATTTT. The rearrangement links TRBV18 to TRBJ2-3; TRBD2 agrees at 9 bases. This CDR3 contains 14 residues. The junction had 6 bases not matched to a gene; V was cut back by 6 bases and J by 5 bases. CDR1 is KGHSH and CDR2 is LQKENI in the germline V gene.

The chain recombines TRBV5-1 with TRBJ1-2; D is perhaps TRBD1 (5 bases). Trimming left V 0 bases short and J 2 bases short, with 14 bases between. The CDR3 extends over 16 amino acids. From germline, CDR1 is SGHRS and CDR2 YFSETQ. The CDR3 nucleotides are TGCGCCAGCAGCTTGGAATTGGGGGGACGGAACTATGGCTACACCTTC. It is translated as CASSLELGGRNYGYTF.

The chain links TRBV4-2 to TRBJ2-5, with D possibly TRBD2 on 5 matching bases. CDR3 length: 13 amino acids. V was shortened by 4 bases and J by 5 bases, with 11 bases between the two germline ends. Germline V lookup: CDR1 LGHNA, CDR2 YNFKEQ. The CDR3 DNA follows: TGTGCCAGCAGCCGTGAGGGAGTTGAGACCCAGTACTTC. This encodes CASSREGVETQYF.

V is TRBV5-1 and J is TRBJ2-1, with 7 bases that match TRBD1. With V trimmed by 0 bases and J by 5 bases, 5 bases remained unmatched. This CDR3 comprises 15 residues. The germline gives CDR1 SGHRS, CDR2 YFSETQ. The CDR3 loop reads CASSLVTGPNNEQFF. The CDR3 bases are TGCGCCAGCAGCTTGGTGACAGGGCCCAACAATGAGCAGTTCTTC.

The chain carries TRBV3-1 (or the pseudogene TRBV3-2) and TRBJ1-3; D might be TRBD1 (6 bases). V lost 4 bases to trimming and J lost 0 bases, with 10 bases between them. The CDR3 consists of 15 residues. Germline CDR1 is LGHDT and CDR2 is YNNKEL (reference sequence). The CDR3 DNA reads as TGTGCCAGCAGCCTCCGACAGGACTCTGGAAACACCATATATTTT. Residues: CASSLRQDSGNTIYF.

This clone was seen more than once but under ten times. The CDR3: CASSGQSYEQYF. CDR3 nucleotide sequence: TGTGCCAGCTCGGGACAGAGCTACGAGCAGTACTTC. V gene TRBV18 combines with J gene TRBJ2-7; TRBD1 aligns across 7 bases. The germline CDR1 and CDR2 sequences are KGHSH and LQKENI. The CDR3 has 12 amino acids. Trimming at V came to 6 bases and at J to 3 bases, leaving 2 bases not matched to a gene.

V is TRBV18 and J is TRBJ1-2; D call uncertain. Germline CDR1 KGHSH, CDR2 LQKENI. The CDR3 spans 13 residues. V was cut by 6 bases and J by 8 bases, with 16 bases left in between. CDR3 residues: CASSPTGTGGYTF. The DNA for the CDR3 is TGTGCCAGCTCTCCGACGGGAACTGGAGGCTACACCTTC. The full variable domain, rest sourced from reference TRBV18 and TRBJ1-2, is NAGVMQNPRHLVRRRGQEARLRCSPMKGHSHVYWYRQLPEEGLKFMVYLQKENIIDESGMPKERFSAEFPKEGPSILRIQQVVRGDSAAYFCASSPTGTGGYTFGSGTRLTVV.